Reported below is one TCR beta chain. The antigen remains unidentified. These data originate in a study of radiation and T cells in renal cell carcinoma. Findings of the study overall: Baseline intratumoral clonotype presence is unknown without pretreatment biopsies. In blood, top tumor clones expanded by 2 weeks, shrinking by 4.

Germline-derived CDR1 and CDR2 are LNHDA and SQIVND (reference sequence). Trimming took off 9 bases at V and 3 bases at J, with 5 bases between the two ends. CDR3 size: 11 residues. Repertoires were generated with immunoSEQ multiplex PCR, while TCRdb's copy carries only in-frame clones and drops some. The table has about 150,000 clones, about 91% seen once. The time point here: blood 2 weeks post-SBRT. Documented treatment: 15 Gy SBRT to primary tumor, nephrectomy 4 weeks later. Radiation-treated patients gave blood at baseline, week 2 and week 4. The chain joins TRBV19 to TRBJ2-2; the D is unclear. The TCR comes from a woman between 50 and 59 years old with renal cell carcinoma. The sample was blood, taken from a patient whose treatment included radiotherapy and nephrectomy. In nucleotides, the CDR3 is TGTGCCAGCACTTACACCGGGGAGCTGTTTTTT. This sequence encodes CASTYTGELFF.